Each of the 23 T cell receptor beta chains below was sequenced from the same sample in a study of beta chain features in type 1 diabetes. Investigators reverse transcribed all isolated RNA, so they sequenced expressed TCRB transcripts. Profiling relied on immunoSEQ multiplex PCR, and the TCRdb table lists in-frame clones only, not all of them. This table holds roughly 250,000 clones, 9.6% found once. Source material: naive CD4+ T cells from blood. The receptors were gathered from a woman between 18 and 30 years old in good health.

The V call is TRBV10-3, the J call TRBJ1-6; D not certain. The ends were cut back, 3 bases at V and 4 bases at J, with 4 bases in the middle. The CDR3 runs to 13 residues. CDR1 and CDR2 (germline): ENHRY, SYGVKD. The CDR3 coding sequence is TGTGCCATCAGTGACCAATATAATTCACCCCTCCACTTT. Its translation is CAISDQYNSPLHF.

A few counts support this clone. The rearrangement joins TRBV5-4 to TRBJ2-3, with TRBD1 identical over 10 bases. V gave up 4 bases and J gave up 6 bases; unmatched junction bases: 5. The CDR3 contains 14 residues. Germline values: CDR1 SGHNT, CDR2 YYREEE (reference sequence). CDR3 loop: CASSAGQGRDTQYF. CDR3 DNA sequence: TGTGCCAGCAGCGCGGGACAGGGGAGGGATACGCAGTATTTT.

The chain employs TRBV7-3 and TRBJ1-1; TRBD1 is a possible D gene (6 bases). V lost 5 bases to trimming and J lost 1 base, with 8 bases between them. Per germline, CDR1 SGHTA and CDR2 FQGTGA. The CDR3 runs to 13 residues. The CDR3 nucleotides are TGTGCCAGCAGCCAACAGGGGAACACTGAAGCTTTCTTT. It codes for CASSQQGNTEAFF.

This clone was detected only a few times. The genes are TRBV18 and TRBJ1-1; D gene uncertain. V dropped 3 bases and J dropped 7 bases, with 6 bases sitting between them. The CDR3 spans 11 residues. Germline V CDR1 and CDR2: KGHSH, LQKENI. CDR3 region: CASSPGVEAFF. CDR3 sequence (DNA): TGTGCCAGCTCACCCGGAGTTGAAGCTTTCTTT.

V and J are TRBV2 and TRBJ1-5; 8 positions match TRBD1. This CDR3 region has 16 residues. Germline V gives CDR1 SNHLY, CDR2 FYNNEI. V was pared by 3 bases and J by 1 base, with 5 bases of the junction left unmatched. CDR3 region: CASSDQGARSNQPQHF. The CDR3 bases are TGTGCCAGCAGTGACCAGGGGGCGCGAAGCAATCAGCCCCAGCATTTT.

This sequence joins TRBV19 and TRBJ1-1; D unclear. The germline V and J ends were trimmed by 5 bases and 3 bases, with 10 bases remaining between them. The CDR3 runs to 13 residues. Germline assignment: CDR1 LNHDA and CDR2 SQIVND (reference sequence). The CDR3 here is CASSATRYTEAFF. The CDR3 DNA sequence: TGTGCCAGTAGTGCGACACGATACACTGAAGCTTTCTTT.

This sequence joins TRBV28 and TRBJ1-1; 7 bases line up with TRBD1. The J segment lost 0 bases and the V segment lost 5 bases, leaving 9 bases of the junction unmatched. From germline, CDR1 is MDHEN and CDR2 SYDVKM. The CDR3 runs 16 residues. This CDR3 reads CASSLQTGFMNTEAFF. CDR3 DNA: TGTGCCAGCAGTCTTCAGACAGGGTTCATGAACACTGAAGCTTTCTTT.

The V gene is TRBV5-4, the J gene TRBJ1-1; TRBD1 aligns across 7 bases. The germline V gene has CDR1 SGHNT and CDR2 YYREEE (reference sequence). With V trimmed by 1 base and J by 7 bases, 10 bases remained unmatched. The CDR3 sequence is 15 residues long. The CDR3 protein is CASSLTRGTIGEAFF. CDR3 DNA sequence: TGTGCCAGCAGCTTGACCAGGGGGACCATCGGTGAAGCTTTCTTT.

This clone was observed a handful of times. This chain links TRBV19 with TRBJ2-1, with 7 bases matching TRBD1. Germline trimming cut 4 bases from V and 0 bases from J; bases unmatched to any gene: 3. Per the germline V gene, CDR1 is LNHDA and CDR2 is SQIVND (reference sequence). The CDR3 has 15 residues. CDR3 region: CASSNPGGSYNEQFF. The CDR3 coding sequence is TGTGCCAGTAGTAACCCAGGGGGCTCCTACAATGAGCAGTTCTTC.

This clone showed up just a few times. The chain couples TRBV5-4 to TRBJ2-5; a possible D gene is TRBD2 (6 bases). Trimming left V 7 bases short and J 3 bases short, with 19 bases between. This CDR3 is built from 15 residues. Germline CDR1 SGHNT, CDR2 YYREEE (reference sequence). CDR3 nucleotide sequence: TGTGCCAGCGGGGCCCGGTTGGGACTTGAAGAGACCCAGTACTTC. Translating it yields CASGARLGLEETQYF.

This clone was observed a few times. The chain has TRBV5-1 and TRBJ2-3; D is unclear. Trimming took 4 bases from V and 4 from J, leaving 4 bases between them. Germline CDR1 and CDR2: SGHRS and YFSETQ. The CDR3 loop spans 11 amino acids. The DNA of the CDR3 is TGCGCCAGCAGCGACTCAGATACGCAGTATTTT. Protein sequence: CASSDSDTQYF.

There are a few counts of this clone. CDR3 nucleotides: TGTGCCAGCTCACCAAGGACAGGGGGAGCTGACTACGAGCAGTACTTC. Translating gives CASSPRTGGADYEQYF. The V and J genes are TRBV18 and TRBJ2-7; 10 nucleotides align to TRBD1. Germline CDR1 reads KGHSH; CDR2 reads LQKENI. V dropped 2 bases and J dropped 3; count of bases not matched to a gene: 7. The CDR3 covers 16 residues.

This sequence joins TRBV4-1 and TRBJ1-2, with D maybe TRBD1 (5 bases). The V gene lost 4 bases and the J gene lost 2 bases, with 17 bases spanning the gap. The germline gives CDR1 MGHRA, CDR2 YSYEKL. The CDR3 totals 16 residues. In DNA form, the CDR3 reads TGCGCCAGCAGCCGTCCTGGGGGGGAGCGAAACTATGGCTACACCTTC. It encodes CASSRPGGERNYGYTF.

The chain links TRBV5-1 to TRBJ2-2, with D hard to call. This CDR3 spans 12 amino acids. Germline values: CDR1 SGHRS, CDR2 YFSETQ. V was clipped by 5 bases and J by 3 bases, with 5 bases between them. This CDR3 reads CASSSDTGELFF. The CDR3 DNA reads as TGCGCCAGCAGTTCAGACACCGGGGAGCTGTTTTTT.

Only a few counts were recorded for this clone. The J gene is TRBJ2-1, the V gene TRBV2, with 15 bases identical to TRBD2. With V trimmed by 6 bases and J by 7 bases, 7 bases remained unmatched. The CDR3 is 16 amino acids. The germline gives CDR1 SNHLY, CDR2 FYNNEI. This CDR3 reads CASRGTSGGPMNEQFF. The CDR3 DNA reads TGTGCCAGCAGGGGGACTAGCGGGGGGCCGATGAATGAGCAGTTCTTC.

A few counts support this clone. The V call is TRBV18, the J call TRBJ1-5; TRBD1 matches 9 bases. Germline CDR1 is KGHSH and CDR2 is LQKENI. CDR3 length: 14 residues. V lost 2 bases, J lost 7 bases, and 3 bases stayed unmatched. CDR3 residues: CASSPGQGKQPQHF. As DNA, the CDR3 is TGTGCCAGCTCACCAGGACAGGGGAAACAGCCCCAGCATTTT.

This clone occurred a few times. The CDR3 DNA follows: TGTGCCATCAGGGGGACAGGGCGAACGTCCAATAGTGACGAGCAGTACTTC. This codes for CAIRGTGRTSNSDEQYF. The chain is built from TRBV10-3 and TRBJ2-7; 9 bases align to TRBD1. The CDR3 has 17 amino acids. V dropped 6 bases and J dropped 5; count of bases not matched to a gene: 17. Germline CDR1 is ENHRY and CDR2 is SYGVKD.

This clone was seen a few times. The chain combines TRBV5-1 with TRBJ1-2; possibly TRBD1 for D (5 bases). From germline, CDR1 is SGHRS and CDR2 YFSETQ. The V gene lost 3 bases and the J gene lost 6 bases, with 12 bases spanning the gap. The CDR3 is 13 amino acids. The CDR3 DNA reads as TGCGCCAGCAGCTCGACGGTCAGGGATGGCTACACCTTC. It is translated as CASSSTVRDGYTF.

The chain recombines TRBV5-1 with TRBJ1-2; 11 positions match TRBD1. The ends lost 4 bases at V and 3 bases at J; junction bases unmatched: 5. The CDR3 covers 15 residues. CDR1 is SGHRS and CDR2 is YFSETQ in the germline V gene. The CDR3 region has the DNA TGCGCCAGCAGCCCGGACAGGGGGCGCGACTATGGCTACACCTTC. Protein product: CASSPDRGRDYGYTF.

This clone has just one count. This sequence joins TRBV5-1 and TRBJ2-4; TRBD2 might be the D (6 bases). The V and J ends lost 7 bases and 8 bases respectively, with 19 bases between them. The length of the CDR3 is 14 residues. Germline-derived CDR1 and CDR2 are SGHRS and YFSETQ. The CDR3 DNA is TGCGCCAGCCGGCGGGACCAGGCTGAGTACATTCAGTACTTC. It yields the protein CASRRDQAEYIQYF.

This chain connects TRBV7-3 to TRBJ2-2; D is unresolved. The V and J ends lost 1 base and 4 bases respectively, with 10 bases between them. The CDR3 consists of 15 residues. Germline assignment: CDR1 SGHTA and CDR2 FQGTGA. The DNA for the CDR3 is TGTGCCAGCAGCTTAATCGGTTCCCCCACCGGGGAGCTGTTTTTT. Amino acid sequence: CASSLIGSPTGELFF.

The chain carries TRBV2 and TRBJ1-5, with 9 bases lining up with TRBD1. Trimming at V came to 8 bases and at J to 1 base, leaving 3 bases not matched to a gene. The length of the CDR3 is 14 residues. CDR1 is SNHLY and CDR2 is FYNNEI in the germline V gene. The CDR3 loop is CASQQGASNQPQHF. The CDR3 nucleotides read TGTGCCAGCCAACAGGGGGCCAGCAATCAGCCCCAGCATTTT.

The chain joins TRBV5-4 to TRBJ1-2; TRBD1 aligns across 7 bases. Germline V CDR1 and CDR2: SGHNT, YYREEE (reference sequence). Germline trimming cut 4 bases from V and 8 bases from J; bases unmatched to any gene: 14. The CDR3 length is 15 residues. The CDR3 DNA follows: TGTGCCAGCAGCCCGAAAGGAGACAGGGCGGGCGGCTACACCTTC. This translates into CASSPKGDRAGGYTF.